This T cell receptor (beta chain) was identified in a study of shared clonotypes between healthy human individuals. Study conclusions and caveats: Compared with memory subsets, naive subsets generally had larger estimated richness. In contrast to clonotypes shared by all four donors, non-shared clonotypes had lower generation probabilities. Only blood was sampled; tissue repertoires likely differ.

CDR1 MRHNA and CDR2 SNTAGT come from the germline V gene. The CDR3 is 13 residues long. Trimming stripped 8 bases from V and 0 bases from J, with 7 bases between. Points on this clone: Its matching antigen is unknown.

Original data processing: Because ImmunoSEQ provided only junction sequences with no quality scores, the filtering differed. Generated by immunoSEQ multiplex PCR, the TCRdb table keeps only in-frame clones and is missing some. V and J calls and clone size are those listed in that table; D and trimming were worked out from the DNA. This repertoire shows about 580,000 clones, about 98% found once; its top ten account for approximately 0.3%. CD45RO-negative CD8 cells positively selected for CCR7 made up the naive population, which excluded terminally differentiated effector memory CD45RA+ cells. This clonotype originated in a man aged 25-40 years in good health. The sample taken for sequencing was naive CD8+ T cells sorted from blood. This chain uses TRBV6-4 with TRBJ2-2, with D unresolved. CDR3 sequence: CASGMTNTGELFF. As DNA, the CDR3 is TGTGCCAGCGGGATGACGAACACCGGGGAGCTGTTTTTT.